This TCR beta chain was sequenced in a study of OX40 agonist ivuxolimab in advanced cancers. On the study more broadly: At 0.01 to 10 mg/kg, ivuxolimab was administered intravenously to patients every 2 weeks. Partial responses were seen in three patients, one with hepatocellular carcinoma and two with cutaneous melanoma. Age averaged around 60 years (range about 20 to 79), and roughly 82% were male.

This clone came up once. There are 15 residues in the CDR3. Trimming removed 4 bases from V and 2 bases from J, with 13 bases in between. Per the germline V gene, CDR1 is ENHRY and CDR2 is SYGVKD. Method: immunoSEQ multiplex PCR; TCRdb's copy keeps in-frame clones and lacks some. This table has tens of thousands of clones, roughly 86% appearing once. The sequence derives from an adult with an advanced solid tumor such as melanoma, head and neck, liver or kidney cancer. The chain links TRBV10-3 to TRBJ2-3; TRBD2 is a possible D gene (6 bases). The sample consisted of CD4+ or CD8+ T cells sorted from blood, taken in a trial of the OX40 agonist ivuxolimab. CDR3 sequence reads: CAISASGPPTDTQYF. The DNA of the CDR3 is TGTGCCATCAGTGCCAGCGGGCCTCCCACAGATACGCAGTATTTT.